These 10 T cell receptor beta chains were all obtained from the same sample, sequenced in a study of immune cell composition in non-small cell lung cancer. Normal lung sampling was at least 3 cm from the tumour, as distant as possible. TCRdb keeps only in-frame clones here, not all; method: immunoSEQ multiplex PCR. The repertoire holds roughly 3,000 clones, with about 73% as singletons. The sample comprised non-adjacent lung tissue. The receptor source for this set is a human donor with non-small cell lung cancer. The donor label of this sample is uncertain.

The V gene is TRBV28, the J gene TRBJ1-4, with 11 bases matching TRBD1. The CDR3 runs 16 residues. V lost 7 bases and J lost 10; bases outside the gene matches: 14. Looked up from germline, CDR1 is MDHEN and CDR2 is SYDVKM. For the CDR3, the DNA is TGTGCCAGCATCAAAACCGGACAGGGGGCGGTCGGAAAACTGTTTTTT. Residues: CASIKTGQGAVGKLFF. The variable domain in full, completed from reference TRBV28 and TRBJ1-4, reads DVKVTQSSRYLVKRTGEKVFLECVQDMDHENMFWYRQDPGLGLRLIYFSYDVKMKEKGDIPEGYSVSREKKERFSLILESASTNQTSMYLCASIKTGQGAVGKLFFGSGTQLSVL.

The CDR3 sequence: CASRLGQGDNSPLHF. The CDR3 DNA sequence: TGCGCCAGCAGGCTTGGGCAGGGCGACAATTCACCCCTCCACTTT. The chain carries TRBV5-1 and TRBJ1-6; D might be TRBD1 (5 bases). V gave up 5 bases and J gave up 7 bases, with 16 bases separating them. CDR3 size: 15 residues. Germline values: CDR1 SGHRS, CDR2 YFSETQ.

The chain joins TRBV4-3 to TRBJ2-2; TRBD1 matches 7 bases. The CDR3 loop spans 14 amino acids. Germline values: CDR1 LGHNA, CDR2 YSLEER. J lost 6 bases, V lost 4 bases, and 5 bases had no gene match. As DNA, the CDR3 is TGCGCCAGCAGCCCCCGACAGGGTCCCGGGGAGCTGTTTTTT. Translating it yields CASSPRQGPGELFF.

The rearrangement links TRBV6-5 to TRBJ1-1; perhaps TRBD1 as D (5 bases). This CDR3 is 15 amino acids long. The germline V gene has CDR1 MNHEY and CDR2 SVGAGI. V lost 2 bases and J 0 bases, leaving 10 bases between the germline ends. CDR3 protein: CASSYGMGLNTEAFF. For the CDR3, the DNA is TGTGCCAGCAGTTACGGAATGGGGCTGAACACTGAAGCTTTCTTT.

This clone was seen only a few times. The chain uses TRBV7-2 and TRBJ2-5, with a weak D call TRBD1 (6 bases). The germline gives CDR1 SGHTA, CDR2 FQGNSA. CDR3 length equals 16 residues. Trimming took off 5 bases at V and 5 bases at J, with 21 bases between the two ends. The CDR3 sequence: CASSTRGGAQEETQYF. DNA for the CDR3: TGTGCCAGCAGCACCCGAGGGGGAGCACAGGAGGAGACCCAGTACTTC.

The CDR3 sequence is CASSWDLTSGTDTQYF. As DNA, the CDR3 is TGCGCCAGCAGCTGGGACTTGACTAGCGGCACAGATACGCAGTATTTT. V and J are TRBV5-1 and TRBJ2-3; 8 positions match TRBD2. The V gene end was trimmed by 3 bases and the J gene end by 1 base; junction bases not matched to a gene: 7. The CDR3 runs 16 residues. Per the germline V gene, CDR1 is SGHRS and CDR2 is YFSETQ.

This chain joins TRBV5-1 and TRBJ2-1, with 11 bases that match TRBD1. Germline loops: CDR1 SGHRS, CDR2 YFSETQ. With 0 bases clipped from V and 10 bases from J, the junction kept 6 bases outside the gene matches. CDR3 length equals 15 residues. CDR3 nucleotide sequence: TGCGCCAGCAGCTTGGGAGGACAGGGGGCGCGGGAGCAGTTCTTC. Protein: CASSLGGQGAREQFF.

The chain combines TRBV5-1 with TRBJ2-1, with 9 bases aligning to TRBD1. V lost 0 bases to trimming and J lost 5 bases; unmatched junction nucleotides: 6. The CDR3 sequence is 16 residues long. Germline CDR1 reads SGHRS; CDR2 reads YFSETQ. CDR3 DNA sequence: TGCGCCAGCAGCTTGGGTGGGACAGGGTGGAACAATGAGCAGTTCTTC. This gives the protein CASSLGGTGWNNEQFF.

V is TRBV2 and J is TRBJ1-2, with 10 bases aligning to TRBD1. There are 18 residues in the CDR3. Germline V gives CDR1 SNHLY, CDR2 FYNNEI. The V and J ends lost 2 bases and 3 bases, in that order; junction bases with no gene match: 12. CDR3 DNA sequence: TGTGCCAGCAGTGAAAGGGGACAGGGGATAAAGCGCGACTATGGCTACACCTTC. Encoded protein: CASSERGQGIKRDYGYTF.

In this sample, this clone is large. This sequence joins TRBV23-1 and TRBJ1-5; D unclear. TRBV23-1 is known as an ORF, though its function is uncertain. Trimming shortened V by 2 bases and J by 9 bases, and 14 bases separated the two germline ends. The CDR3 has 14 amino acids. The CDR3 protein is CASSQAWLKAPQHF. CDR3 in DNA: TGCGCCAGCAGTCAAGCCTGGTTGAAAGCGCCCCAGCATTTT.